This is a list of T cell receptor beta chains from one sample in a study of blood T cell repertoires in COVID-19. Profiling relied on immunoSEQ multiplex PCR, and the TCRdb table lists in-frame clones only, not all of them. Among around 200,000 clones listed, around 86% were seen once. Sequenced sample: PBMCs or T cells enriched from blood (not recorded which). The source is a middle-aged man with acute COVID-19. Both conserved end residues are part of each CDR3. The D gene is left open where the match is weak. For some rows the clone size is stated as once, few or many, or as a class when expanded; others skip it.

D gene | clone size | J gene | V gene | CDR3 protein | CDR3 DNA
TRBD2 | - | TRBJ2-1 | TRBV5-1 | CASSLAQREVNEQFF | TGCGCCAGCAGCTTGGCCCAGCGGGAGGTCAATGAGCAGTTCTTC
- | - | TRBJ1-1 | TRBV28 | CASRPGHLNTEAFF | TGTGCCAGCAGACCGGGACATCTGAACACTGAAGCTTTCTTT
- | once | TRBJ1-5 | TRBV6-5 | CASTVRGDQPQHF | TGTGCCAGCACGGTGCGGGGGGACCAGCCCCAGCATTTT
TRBD2 | - | TRBJ2-4 | TRBV28 | CATQAASGTLAKNIQYF | TGTGCCACCCAGGCGGCTAGCGGGACCCTAGCCAAAAACATTCAGTACTTC
TRBD1 | once | TRBJ2-7 | TRBV4-2 | CASSPPPGTGGREQYF | TGTGCCAGCAGCCCCCCTCCCGGGACAGGGGGCCGCGAGCAGTACTTC
TRBD1 | - | TRBJ2-5 | TRBV15 | CATSRDPDRGRETQYF | TGTGCCACCAGCAGAGATCCGGACAGGGGGAGAGAGACCCAGTACTTC
- | - | TRBJ1-2 | TRBV7-2 | CASSLDLRGGYTF | TGTGCCAGCAGCCTAGACCTTAGGGGCGGCTACACCTTC
- | few | TRBJ2-7 | TRBV28 | CAKPGEQYF | TGTGCGAAGCCCGGGGAGCAGTACTTC
- | - | TRBJ1-1 | TRBV10-3 | CAISKQGATEAFF | TGTGCCATCAGCAAACAGGGTGCGACTGAAGCTTTCTTT
TRBD2 | once | TRBJ2-3 | TRBV19 | CASSIRLAGADTQYF | TGTGCCAGTAGTATACGACTAGCGGGAGCCGATACGCAGTATTTT